This T cell receptor beta chain derives from a study of cytomegalovirus exposure and HLA in healthy donors. Overall study context: Unique TCRs numbering about 87 million, obtained from HLA-typed donors, made up an early data release.

Germline V gives CDR1 MGHRA, CDR2 YSYEKL. V was pared by 1 base and J by 0 bases, with 7 bases between. CDR3 size: 15 residues. Study-wide findings and caveats: Specificity for CMV antigens was confirmed in vitro for a few of the CMV-associated chains. The dataset shows that most TCR sequences were rare, while some public TCRs occurred in many donors.

This clone was picked up one time. The antigen is unknown. A multiplex PCR was run with 60 Vbeta primers and 13 Jbeta primers. Original handling: Roughly 10 million shared chains were among approximately 80 million unique TCR beta chains counted in a later analysis. TCRdb's table, derived via immunoSEQ multiplex PCR, lists solely in-frame clones and lacks some. From that table come the V and J calls and clone size; the DNA was used to work out D and trimming. The table shows over 90,000 clones, with approximately 76% occurring only once. The TCR originated in a woman in her sixties or seventies in good health and CMV-seropositive. The chain carries TRBV4-1 and TRBJ2-4, with a weak D call TRBD2 (5 bases). Sequencing was done on a sample of PBMCs. Written as DNA, the CDR3 is TGCGCCAGCAGCCAAGCGGGATTAGCCAAAAACATTCAGTACTTC. It translates to CASSQAGLAKNIQYF.